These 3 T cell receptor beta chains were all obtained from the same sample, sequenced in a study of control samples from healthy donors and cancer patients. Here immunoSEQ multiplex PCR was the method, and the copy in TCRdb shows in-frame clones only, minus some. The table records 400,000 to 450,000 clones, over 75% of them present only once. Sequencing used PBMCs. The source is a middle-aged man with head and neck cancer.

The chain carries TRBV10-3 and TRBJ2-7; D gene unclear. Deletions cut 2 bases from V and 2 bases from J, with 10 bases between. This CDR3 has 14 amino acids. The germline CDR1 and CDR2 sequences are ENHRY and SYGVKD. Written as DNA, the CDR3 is TGTGCCATCAGTGAGCGAGAGGCAGCCTACGAGCAGTACTTC. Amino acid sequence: CAISEREAAYEQYF.

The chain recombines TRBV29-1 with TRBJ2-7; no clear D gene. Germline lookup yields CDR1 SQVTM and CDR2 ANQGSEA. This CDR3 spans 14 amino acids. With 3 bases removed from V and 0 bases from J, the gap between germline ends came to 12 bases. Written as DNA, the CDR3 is TGCAGCGTTGAGGTGGGCGATAGCTCCTACGAGCAGTACTTC. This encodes CSVEVGDSSYEQYF.

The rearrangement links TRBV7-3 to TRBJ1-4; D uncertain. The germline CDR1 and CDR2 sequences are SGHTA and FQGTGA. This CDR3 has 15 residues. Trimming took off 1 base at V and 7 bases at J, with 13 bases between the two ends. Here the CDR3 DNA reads TGTGCCAGCAGCTTAAGAGGAGACATTGGTGAAAAACTGTTTTTT. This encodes CASSLRGDIGEKLFF.